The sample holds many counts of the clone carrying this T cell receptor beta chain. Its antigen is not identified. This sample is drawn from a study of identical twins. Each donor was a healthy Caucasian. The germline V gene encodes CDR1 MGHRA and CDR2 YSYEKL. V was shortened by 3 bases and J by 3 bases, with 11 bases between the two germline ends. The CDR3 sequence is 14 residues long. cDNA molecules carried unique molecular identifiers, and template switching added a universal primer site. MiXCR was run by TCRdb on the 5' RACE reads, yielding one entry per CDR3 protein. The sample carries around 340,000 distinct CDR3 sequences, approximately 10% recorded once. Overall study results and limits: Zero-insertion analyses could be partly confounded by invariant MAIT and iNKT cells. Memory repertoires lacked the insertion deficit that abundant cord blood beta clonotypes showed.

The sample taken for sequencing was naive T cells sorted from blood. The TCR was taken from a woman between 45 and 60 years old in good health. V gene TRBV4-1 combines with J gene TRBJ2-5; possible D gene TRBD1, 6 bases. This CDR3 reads CASSQRTEKETQYF. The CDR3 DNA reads TGCGCCAGCAGCCAGCGGACAGAGAAAGAGACCCAGTACTTC.